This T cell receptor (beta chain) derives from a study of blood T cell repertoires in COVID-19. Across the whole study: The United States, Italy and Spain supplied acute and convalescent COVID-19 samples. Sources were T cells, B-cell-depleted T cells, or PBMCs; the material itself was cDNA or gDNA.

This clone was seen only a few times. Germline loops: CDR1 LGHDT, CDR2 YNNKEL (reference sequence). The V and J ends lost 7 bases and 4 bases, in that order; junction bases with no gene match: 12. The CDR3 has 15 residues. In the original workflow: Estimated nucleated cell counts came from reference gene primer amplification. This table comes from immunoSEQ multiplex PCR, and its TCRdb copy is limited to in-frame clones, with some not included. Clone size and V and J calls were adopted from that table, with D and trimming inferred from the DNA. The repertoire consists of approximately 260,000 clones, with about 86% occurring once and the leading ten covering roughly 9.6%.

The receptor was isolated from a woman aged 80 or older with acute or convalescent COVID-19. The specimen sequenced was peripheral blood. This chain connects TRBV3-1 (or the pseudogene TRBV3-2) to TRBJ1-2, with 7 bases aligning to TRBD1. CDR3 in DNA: TGTGCCAGCACCCCGGCCAGGGGGGTTGTCTATGGCTACACCTTC. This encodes CASTPARGVVYGYTF.